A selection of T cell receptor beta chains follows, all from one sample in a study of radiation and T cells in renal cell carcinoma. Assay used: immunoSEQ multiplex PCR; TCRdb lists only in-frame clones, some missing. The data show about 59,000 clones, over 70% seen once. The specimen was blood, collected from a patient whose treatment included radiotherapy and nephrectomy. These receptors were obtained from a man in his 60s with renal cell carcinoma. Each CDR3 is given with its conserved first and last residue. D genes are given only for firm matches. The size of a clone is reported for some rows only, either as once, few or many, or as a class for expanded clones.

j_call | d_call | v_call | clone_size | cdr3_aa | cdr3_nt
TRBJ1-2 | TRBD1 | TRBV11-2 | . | CASSLAGGGYGYTF | TGTGCCAGCAGCTTGGCAGGGGGCGGCTATGGCTACACCTTC
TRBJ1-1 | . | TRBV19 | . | CASSPLGGKAFF | TGTGCCAGTAGTCCCCTGGGCGGAAAAGCTTTCTTT
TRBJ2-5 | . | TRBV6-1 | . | CASATNQETQYF | TGTGCCAGCGCAACAAATCAAGAGACCCAGTACTTC
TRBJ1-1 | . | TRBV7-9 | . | CASSFEQASEAFF | TGTGCCAGCAGCTTTGAACAGGCCTCTGAAGCTTTCTTT
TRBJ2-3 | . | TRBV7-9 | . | CASQGTADTQYF | TGTGCCAGCCAGGGGACGGCAGATACGCAGTATTTT
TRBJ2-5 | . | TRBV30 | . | CAWSFTGTRETQYF | TGTGCCTGGAGTTTCACAGGGACTCGGGAGACCCAGTACTTC
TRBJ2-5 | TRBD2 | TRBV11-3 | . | CASSSTWTSGSEETQYF | TGTGCCAGCAGCTCTACGTGGACTAGCGGGAGTGAGGAGACCCAGTACTTC
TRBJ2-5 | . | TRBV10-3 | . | CAISVQGRETQYF | TGTGCCATCAGTGTTCAGGGAAGAGAGACCCAGTACTTC
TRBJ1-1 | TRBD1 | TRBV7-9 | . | CASSPRQGRNTEAFF | TGTGCCAGCAGCCCAAGACAGGGGAGAAACACTGAAGCTTTCTTT
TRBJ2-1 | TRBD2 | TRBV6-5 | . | CASRLLALDEQFF | TGTGCCAGCAGGTTACTAGCGCTCGATGAGCAGTTCTTC
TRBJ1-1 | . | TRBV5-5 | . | CASSHPVPGQEEFF | TGTGCCAGCAGCCACCCGGTCCCCGGCCAAGAGGAATTCTTT
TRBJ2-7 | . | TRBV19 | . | CASSIGPVSYEQYF | TGTGCCAGTAGTATAGGGCCAGTCTCCTACGAGCAGTACTTC
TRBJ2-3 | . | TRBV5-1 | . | CASSVGRVDGDTQYF | TGCGCCAGCAGCGTGGGGCGAGTCGACGGAGATACGCAGTATTTT
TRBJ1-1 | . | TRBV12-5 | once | CASRAGSDTEAFF | TGTGCTAGTAGGGCAGGGTCGGACACTGAAGCTTTCTTT
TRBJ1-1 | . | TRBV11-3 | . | CASSLVSLWGGAEAFF | TGTGCCAGCAGCTTAGTATCTCTTTGGGGGGGAGCTGAAGCTTTCTTT
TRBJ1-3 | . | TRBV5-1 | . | CASSLESSGNTIYF | TGCGCCAGCAGCTTGGAGAGCTCTGGAAACACCATATATTTT
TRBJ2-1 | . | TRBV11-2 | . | CASSQGGERDSFF | TGTGCCAGCAGCCAGGGGGGGGAGCGGGATTCCTTCTTC
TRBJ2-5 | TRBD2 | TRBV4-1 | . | CASSLGTSSETQYF | TGCGCCAGCAGCCTCGGGACTAGTTCGGAGACCCAGTACTTC
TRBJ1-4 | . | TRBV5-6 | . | CASSSAGWEKLFF | TGTGCCAGCAGCTCGGCTGGGTGGGAAAAACTGTTTTTT
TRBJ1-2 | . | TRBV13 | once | CASSSPPYNGYGYTF | TGTGCCAGCAGCTCCCCGCCGTATAATGGCTATGGCTACACCTTC
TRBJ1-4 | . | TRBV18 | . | CASSPSSGLNEKLFF | TGTGCCAGCTCACCGTCATCGGGCCTTAATGAAAAACTGTTTTTT
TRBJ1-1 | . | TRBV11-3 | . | CASSSAGVGTEAFF | TGTGCCAGCAGCTCGGCAGGGGTGGGCACTGAAGCTTTCTTT
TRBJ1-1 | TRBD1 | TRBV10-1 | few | CASSSTGTDVKAFF | TGCGCCAGCAGCTCTACCGGGACAGACGTAAAAGCTTTCTTT
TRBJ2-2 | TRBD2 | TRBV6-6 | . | CASRGLAGGDRGAVF | TGTGCCAGCAGAGGACTAGCGGGAGGGGACCGGGGAGCTGTTTTT
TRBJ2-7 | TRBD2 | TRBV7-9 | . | CASSLFERGGTYEQYF | TGTGCCAGCAGCTTATTCGAGCGGGGGGGAACCTACGAGCAGTACTTC
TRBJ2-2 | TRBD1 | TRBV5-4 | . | CASSPRDRVSGELFF | TGTGCCAGCAGCCCGAGGGACAGGGTCTCCGGGGAGCTGTTTTTT
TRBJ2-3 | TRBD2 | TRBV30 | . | CAWSIAGGPNTQYF | TGTGCCTGGAGTATAGCGGGAGGGCCGAATACGCAGTATTTT
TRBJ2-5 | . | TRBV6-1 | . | CASKGGSQETQYF | TGTGCCAGCAAAGGGGGGAGCCAAGAGACCCAGTACTTC
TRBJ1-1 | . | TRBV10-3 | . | CAITADRRETEAFF | TGTGCCATCACTGCGGACCGGAGAGAAACTGAAGCTTTCTTT
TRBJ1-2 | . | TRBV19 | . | CASNRGREIGGYTF | TGTGCCAGCAATAGGGGACGGGAGATTGGAGGCTACACCTTC
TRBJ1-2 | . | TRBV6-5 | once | CASSLGGAANYGYTF | TGTGCCAGCAGTTTGGGCGGGGCCGCTAACTATGGCTACACCTTC
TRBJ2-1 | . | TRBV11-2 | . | CASTQGQSSYNEQFF | TGTGCCAGCACCCAAGGTCAGAGCTCCTACAATGAGCAGTTCTTC
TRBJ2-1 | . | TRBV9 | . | CASSVENEQFF | TGTGCCAGCAGCGTAGAAAATGAGCAGTTCTTC
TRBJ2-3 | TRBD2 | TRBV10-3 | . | CAIFSGGFTDTQYF | TGTGCCATCTTCAGCGGGGGGTTCACAGATACGCAGTATTTT
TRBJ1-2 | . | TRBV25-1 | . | CASSQTAYTF | TGTGCCAGCAGTCAGACAGCCTACACCTTC
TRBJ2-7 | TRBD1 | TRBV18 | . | CASSRDRGYEQYF | TGTGCCAGCTCGCGGGACAGGGGATACGAGCAGTACTTC
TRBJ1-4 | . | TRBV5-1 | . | CASSLQGFNEKLFF | TGCGCCAGCAGCTTACAGGGATTTAATGAAAAACTGTTTTTT
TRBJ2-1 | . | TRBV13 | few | CASSPRALEPYNEQFF | TGTGCCAGCAGCCCCCGAGCGCTCGAACCATACAATGAGCAGTTCTTC
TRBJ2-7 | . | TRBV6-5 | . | CASSYSLLSSYEQYF | TGTGCCAGCAGTTACTCCTTACTAAGCTCCTACGAGCAGTACTTC
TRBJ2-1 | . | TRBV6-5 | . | CASSIFGRSNEQFF | TGTGCCAGCAGCATCTTTGGACGGAGCAATGAGCAGTTCTTC
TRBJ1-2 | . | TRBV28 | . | CASSLIQIYGYTF | TGTGCCAGCAGTTTGATACAGATTTATGGCTACACCTTC
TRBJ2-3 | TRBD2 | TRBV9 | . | CASSVDEAGVGTQYF | TGTGCCAGCAGCGTAGACGAAGCGGGAGTTGGTACGCAGTATTTT
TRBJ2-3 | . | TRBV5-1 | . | CASGLRAVTDTQYF | TGCGCCAGCGGACTTCGGGCGGTCACAGATACGCAGTATTTT
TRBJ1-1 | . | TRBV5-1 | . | CASSYSGTGTEAFF | TGCGCCAGCAGCTACTCAGGGACCGGCACTGAAGCTTTCTTT
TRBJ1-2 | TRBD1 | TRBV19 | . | CASSPRTGGSGTF | TGTGCCAGTAGTCCCCGGACAGGGGGGAGTGGAACCTTC
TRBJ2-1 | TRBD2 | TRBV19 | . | CASSMSGGHIYNEQFF | TGTGCCAGTAGTATGTCGGGGGGGCATATCTACAATGAGCAGTTCTTC
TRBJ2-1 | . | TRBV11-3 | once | CASSFPGRSEQFF | TGTGCCAGCAGCTTCCCAGGGCGGAGTGAGCAGTTCTTC
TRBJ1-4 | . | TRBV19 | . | CASSIPRGGEKLFF | TGTGCCAGTAGTATCCCCCGGGGTGGTGAAAAACTGTTTTTT
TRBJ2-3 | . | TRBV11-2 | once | CASSPSSFGPDTQYF | TGTGCCAGCAGCCCCAGCTCATTCGGCCCAGATACGCAGTATTTT
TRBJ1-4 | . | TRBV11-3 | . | CASSLGQGEKLFF | TGTGCCAGCAGCTTAGGGCAGGGTGAAAAACTGTTTTTT
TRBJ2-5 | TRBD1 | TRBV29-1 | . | CSVVQGAGETQYF | TGCAGCGTTGTACAGGGGGCAGGAGAGACCCAGTACTTC
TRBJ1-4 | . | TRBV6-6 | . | CASSYGQGGKEKLFF | TGTGCCAGCAGTTACGGGCAGGGAGGAAAGGAAAAACTGTTTTTT
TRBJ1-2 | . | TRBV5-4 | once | CASSLGTATNYGYTF | TGTGCCAGCAGCTTGGGGACAGCCACTAACTATGGCTACACCTTC
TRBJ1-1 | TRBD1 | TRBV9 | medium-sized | CASGTGADTEAFF | TGTGCCAGCGGGACAGGGGCGGACACTGAAGCTTTCTTT
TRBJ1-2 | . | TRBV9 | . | CASSEAPGGSYGYTF | TGTGCCAGCAGCGAAGCCCCCGGGGGAAGCTATGGCTACACCTTC
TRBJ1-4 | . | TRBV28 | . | CASSPILQGGLFF | TGTGCCAGCAGCCCGATCTTACAGGGTGGGCTGTTTTTT
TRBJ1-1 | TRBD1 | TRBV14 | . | CASSYGTGSTEAFF | TGTGCCAGCAGCTATGGGACAGGGAGTACTGAAGCTTTCTTT
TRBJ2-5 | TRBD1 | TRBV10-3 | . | CAISETRSGQGGETQYF | TGTGCCATCAGTGAGACCAGGTCAGGACAGGGAGGCGAGACCCAGTACTTC
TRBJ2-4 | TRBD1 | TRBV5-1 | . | CASSLVPGQGMDIQYF | TGCGCCAGCAGCTTGGTCCCCGGACAGGGGATGGACATTCAGTACTTC